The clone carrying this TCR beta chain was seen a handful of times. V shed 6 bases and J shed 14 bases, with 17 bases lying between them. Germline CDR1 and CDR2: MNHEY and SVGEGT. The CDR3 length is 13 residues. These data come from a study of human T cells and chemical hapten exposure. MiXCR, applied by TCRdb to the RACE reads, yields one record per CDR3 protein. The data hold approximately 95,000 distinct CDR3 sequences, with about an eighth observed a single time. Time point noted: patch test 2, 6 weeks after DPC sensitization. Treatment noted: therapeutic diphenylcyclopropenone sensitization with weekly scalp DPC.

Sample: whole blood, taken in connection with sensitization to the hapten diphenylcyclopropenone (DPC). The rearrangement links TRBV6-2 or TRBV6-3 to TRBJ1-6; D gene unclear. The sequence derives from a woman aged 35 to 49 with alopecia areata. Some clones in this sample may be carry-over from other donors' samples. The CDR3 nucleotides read TGTGCCAGCAGACTCCCGATCCCACCGACCCTCCACTTT. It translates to CASRLPIPPTLHF.